The rows below give T cell receptor beta chains drawn from one sample of a study of cytomegalovirus exposure and HLA in healthy donors. Only in-frame clones appear in the TCRdb table, and some are missing; sequencing was by immunoSEQ multiplex PCR. Recorded for this sample: tens of thousands of clones. The specimen sequenced was PBMCs. Every receptor here comes from a man aged 45-65 years in good health and CMV-seronegative. The CDR3 runs from the conserved cysteine through the conserved F or W. The D gene is left open where the match is weak.

j_call	v_call	d_call	cdr3_aa	cdr3_nt
TRBJ1-1	TRBV7-6	TRBD1	CASSLEQGSTEAFF	TGTGCCAGCAGCTTAGAACAGGGGAGTACTGAAGCTTTCTTT
TRBJ2-3	TRBV7-2	-	CASSLDGLLTDTQYF	TGTGCCAGCAGCTTAGATGGACTTCTCACAGATACGCAGTATTTT
TRBJ2-7	TRBV18	TRBD1	CASSLGQGSLEQYF	TGTGCCAGCTCACTCGGACAGGGTTCGCTCGAGCAGTACTTC
TRBJ2-5	TRBV18	TRBD2	CASSPRRSGGGETQYF	TGTGCCAGCTCTCCCCGGCGTAGCGGGGGAGGTGAGACCCAGTACTTC
TRBJ1-1	TRBV9	-	CASSVRRNTEAFF	TGTGCCAGCAGCGTAAGGAGGAACACTGAAGCTTTCTTT
TRBJ2-7	TRBV5-6	-	CASSYLTGSNEQYF	TGTGCCAGCAGCTACTTGACAGGTAGCAACGAGCAGTACTTC
TRBJ1-1	TRBV4-2	TRBD1	CASTGTGGGTEAFF	TGTGCCAGCACCGGGACAGGGGGAGGGACTGAAGCTTTCTTT
TRBJ2-6	TRBV6-4	TRBD2	CASSDGGSGANVLTF	TGTGCCAGCAGCGACGGGGGGTCTGGGGCCAACGTCCTGACTTTC
TRBJ2-2	TRBV10-3	-	CAIKQGPSGELFF	TGTGCCATCAAACAGGGTCCCTCCGGGGAGCTGTTTTTT
TRBJ2-1	TRBV9	TRBD2	CASSVVGGGEQFF	TGTGCCAGCAGCGTAGTGGGGGGGGGTGAGCAGTTCTTC
TRBJ1-1	TRBV6-1	-	CASPRRVGDTEAFF	TGTGCCAGCCCACGCAGGGTCGGTGACACTGAAGCTTTCTTT
TRBJ2-2	TRBV7-8	TRBD1	CASKRQGLNTGELFF	TGTGCCAGCAAAAGACAGGGGCTGAACACCGGGGAGCTGTTTTTT
TRBJ1-3	TRBV9	TRBD1	CASSPRRTGGNTIYF	TGTGCCAGCAGCCCCCGTAGGACAGGGGGAAACACCATATATTTT
TRBJ1-2	TRBV4-1	TRBD1	CASSRIGRDSYGYTF	TGCGCCAGCAGCCGTATAGGCCGGGACAGCTATGGCTACACCTTC
TRBJ1-1	TRBV28	-	CASTTPGTSTEAFF	TGTGCCAGCACCACCCCCGGGACAAGCACTGAAGCTTTCTTT
TRBJ2-1	TRBV5-1	TRBD2	CASSMGLAGGNNEQFF	TGCGCCAGCAGCATGGGACTAGCGGGGGGGAACAATGAGCAGTTCTTC
TRBJ2-3	TRBV10-3	-	CAISDGIAVNTDTQYF	TGTGCCATCAGTGATGGTATAGCGGTAAACACAGATACGCAGTATTTT
TRBJ1-6	TRBV18	-	CASSRSNSPLHF	TGTGCCAGCTCACGGAGTAATTCACCCCTCCACTTT
TRBJ2-1	TRBV30	TRBD1	CAWSVGTVYNEQFF	TGTGCCTGGAGTGTAGGGACAGTATACAATGAGCAGTTCTTC
TRBJ1-5	TRBV30	-	CAWSLQDNQPQHF	TGTGCCTGGAGTCTGCAGGACAATCAGCCCCAGCATTTT
TRBJ2-7	TRBV12-2	-	CASRQCTPTEDLARILDEQYF	TGTGCAAGTCGCCAATGCACCCCCACTGAAGACCTAGCTAGGATCTTGGACGAGCAGTACTTC
TRBJ2-5	TRBV6-1	TRBD1	CASRDRALQETQYF	TGTGCCAGCCGGGACAGGGCCCTCCAAGAGACCCAGTACTTC
TRBJ2-5	TRBV10-1	TRBD2	CASSDSGGRETQYF	TGCGCCAGCAGTGACTCGGGGGGGCGAGAGACCCAGTACTTC
TRBJ1-4	TRBV6-5	-	CASSHRSATNEKLFF	TGTGCCAGCAGCCATAGGAGTGCAACTAATGAAAAACTGTTTTTT
TRBJ2-5	TRBV9	-	CASSVGIQGQETQYF	TGTGCCAGCAGCGTAGGGATACAGGGTCAAGAGACCCAGTACTTC
TRBJ1-2	TRBV6-5	-	CASSYLRATDRLGYTF	TGTGCCAGCAGTTACCTTCGTGCGACAGATCGGCTTGGCTACACCTTC
TRBJ1-2	TRBV7-9	-	CASSLGSGGAYGYTF	TGTGCCAGCAGCTTGGGTAGTGGAGGGGCCTATGGCTACACCTTC
TRBJ1-1	TRBV12-5	TRBD1	CASGLGTGGTEAFF	TGTGCTAGTGGTTTGGGGACAGGGGGCACTGAAGCTTTCTTT
TRBJ1-1	TRBV5-1	-	CASSLDRYTEAFF	TGCGCCAGCAGCTTGGACAGATACACTGAAGCTTTCTTT
TRBJ1-5	TRBV19	-	CASSPRIGRLNQPQHF	TGTGCCAGTAGTCCCCGGATAGGAAGACTCAATCAGCCCCAGCATTTT
TRBJ1-6	TRBV21-1	-	CASSKDTRDRAVFNSPLHF	TGTGCCAGCAGCAAAGATACCCGGGACAGGGCGGTGTTCAATTCACCCCTCCACTTT
TRBJ2-7	TRBV19	-	CASSPWRASYEQYF	TGTGCCAGTAGTCCCTGGAGGGCATCCTACGAGCAGTACTTC
TRBJ2-5	TRBV11-1	TRBD1	CASSLGDRAAETQYF	TGTGCCAGCAGCTTAGGGGACAGGGCGGCGGAGACCCAGTACTTC
TRBJ2-7	TRBV7-2	TRBD2	CASSLGDGGAYEQYF	TGTGCCAGCAGCTTAGGCGACGGGGGGGCCTACGAGCAGTACTTC
TRBJ1-2	TRBV18	-	CASSPQTVRNYGYTF	TGTGCCAGCTCACCACAGACAGTCCGTAACTATGGCTACACCTTC
TRBJ2-7	TRBV28	-	CASRTQGPYEQYF	TGTGCCAGCAGGACACAGGGTCCCTACGAGCAGTACTTC
TRBJ1-3	TRBV5-6	-	CASSLVAGGHSGNTIYF	TGTGCCAGCAGCTTGGTGGCCGGGGGGCACTCTGGAAACACCATATATTTT
TRBJ2-2	TRBV5-5	TRBD2	CASSRQLAGGNTGELFF	TGTGCCAGCAGCCGTCAACTAGCGGGGGGCAACACCGGGGAGCTGTTTTTT
TRBJ1-2	TRBV6-5	-	CASSYSWGDRGYTF	TGTGCCAGCAGTTACTCCTGGGGGGACCGTGGCTACACCTTC
TRBJ1-5	TRBV29-1	-	CSVQGPSNQPQHF	TGCAGCGTCCAGGGGCCTAGCAATCAGCCCCAGCATTTT
TRBJ2-5	TRBV4-2	TRBD2	CASSQGTSGGAMETQYF	TGTGCCAGCAGCCAAGGGACTAGCGGGGGGGCAATGGAGACCCAGTACTTC
TRBJ2-5	TRBV2	-	CASSTGTPETQYF	TGTGCCAGCAGTACCGGGACACCAGAGACCCAGTACTTC
TRBJ1-1	TRBV10-1	-	CASSGQINTEAFF	TGCGCCAGCAGTGGACAGATAAACACTGAAGCTTTCTTT
TRBJ1-1	TRBV7-8	TRBD1	CASSSVLDRGTEAFF	TGTGCCAGCAGCTCAGTACTCGACAGGGGCACTGAAGCTTTCTTT
TRBJ2-2	TRBV2	-	CARGTGGTGELFF	TGTGCCAGAGGGACTGGGGGGACCGGGGAGCTGTTTTTT
TRBJ1-1	TRBV5-6	-	CASSLFRGATEAFF	TGTGCCAGCAGCCTTTTTCGGGGGGCCACTGAAGCTTTCTTT
TRBJ1-2	TRBV7-2	-	CASSPILPGYTF	TGTGCCAGCAGCCCTATCCTACCTGGCTACACCTTC
TRBJ1-2	TRBV19	-	CATKTTLANYGYTF	TGTGCCACCAAGACTACGCTGGCTAACTATGGCTACACCTTC
TRBJ1-5	TRBV10-3	-	CAISAQGANQPQHF	TGTGCCATCAGTGCACAGGGCGCCAATCAGCCCCAGCATTTT
TRBJ1-2	TRBV7-2	-	CASSLVSRGALTF	TGTGCCAGCAGCTTAGTCTCCAGGGGAGCCCTCACCTTC
TRBJ2-1	TRBV16	-	CASSYNNEQFF	TGTGCCAGCAGCTACAACAATGAGCAGTTCTTC
TRBJ2-2	TRBV15	TRBD1	CATSRGSGQGSSGELFF	TGTGCCACCAGCAGAGGGAGTGGACAGGGATCATCTGGGGAGCTGTTTTTT
TRBJ1-5	TRBV9	-	CASSVGPGNHPGHF	-
TRBJ2-1	TRBV5-1	TRBD2	CASSSTPSGVTSSYNEQFF	TGCGCCAGCAGCTCCACCCCTAGCGGGGTAACTAGCTCCTACAATGAGCAGTTCTTC
TRBJ1-5	TRBV2	-	CASRRQGNQPQHF	TGTGCCAGCAGGAGACAGGGCAATCAGCCCCAGCATTTT